This T cell receptor beta chain originates from a study of T cells in Graves' hyperthyroidism and ophthalmopathy. Study findings and constraints: The model made its ophthalmopathy prediction, and onset followed a median around 6.9 months later.

From germline, CDR1 is SQVTM and CDR2 ANQGSEA. Between the trimmed V and J ends, which lost 2 bases and 7 bases, there was a span of 13 bases. CDR3 length equals 13 residues. Regions amplified from RNA transcripts were the TCR beta CDR3 regions. The primer set for the first-round RT-PCR of the TCR CDR3 was HTBI. Using its own MiXCR run on the multiplex PCR reads, TCRdb lists one record per CDR3 protein. The sample shows 500,000 to 650,000 distinct CDR3 sequences, 12% to 15% of them seen only once. This clonotype was counted only a few times. Its antigen remains unidentified. The sample consisted of blood. The TCR comes from a woman in her 40s with Graves' hyperthyroidism. This chain uses TRBV29-1 with TRBJ2-3; TRBD2 is a possible D gene (6 bases). CDR3 DNA: TGCAGCGTTGAATACGGGAGCCCTAATACGCAGTATTTT. This encodes CSVEYGSPNTQYF.